This passage covers 19 T cell receptor beta chains from one sample sequenced in a study of molecular identifiers for immune sequencing clone quantification (dated by TCRdb to between 2017 and 2018). The protocol used for the library was PCR. TCRdb records NextSeq 500 as the sequencer. Clones were called with MiXCR by TCRdb after fastp trimmed the public reads at Q25, and only in-frame beta chains were retained. Merged by CDR3 protein, the rows form single entries marked with the most common genes and DNA. This sample has about 320,000 distinct CDR3 sequences in its table, and 24% of those were observed once. The top ten constitute around 0.7% of the sample. The specimen was naive CD8+ T cells from blood, with Jurkat cell RNA spiked in. The sample's cell subset or site label, in plain terms: FACS-sorted CD8+CD4-CCR7+CD45RA+ naive T cells. The origin of the receptors is a human donor in good health. Some libraries in this study had Jurkat cell RNA spiked in.

To note about this clonotype: A much larger clonotype is one base distant, so this may be a read error. The chain couples TRBV7-6 to TRBJ2-1; 8 bases map to TRBD1. The germline gives CDR1 SGHVS, CDR2 FNYEAQ. CDR3 size: 15 residues. The CDR3 spells CASSRDRPLDNEQCF. The CDR3 region has the DNA TGTGCCAGCAGCCGGGACAGGCCCCTCGACAATGAGCAGTGCTTC.

This clonotype came up many times. V and J are TRBV6-5 and TRBJ1-5; 11 nucleotides agree with TRBD1. This CDR3 is built from 17 residues. With V trimmed by 8 bases and J by 2 bases, 11 bases remained unmatched. From germline, CDR1 is MNHEY and CDR2 SVGAGI. The CDR3 reads CASGSRTGGTGNQPQHF. In DNA form, the CDR3 reads TGTGCCAGCGGGTCCCGGACAGGGGGCACTGGCAATCAGCCCCAGCATTTT.

This clonotype was counted ten times or more. The J gene is TRBJ1-4, the V gene TRBV13; D remains unclear. The CDR3 consists of 13 residues. Germline lookup yields CDR1 PRHDT and CDR2 FYEKMQ (reference sequence). Deletions cut 5 bases from V and 8 bases from J, with 12 bases between. Written as DNA, the CDR3 is TGTGCCAGCAGCCTCTCAACATCGGAAAAACTGTTTTTT. It codes for CASSLSTSEKLFF.

The genes are TRBV10-3 and TRBJ1-5, with TRBD1 matching over 7 bases. Germline values: CDR1 ENHRY, CDR2 SYGVKD. CDR3 length: 14 amino acids. The V gene end was trimmed by 3 bases and the J gene end by 7 bases; junction bases not matched to a gene: 6. The CDR3 protein is CAISDGQGDQPQHF. CDR3 DNA sequence: TGTGCCATCAGTGATGGTCAGGGGGACCAGCCCCAGCATTTT.

Ten or more counts support this clonotype. One junction end disagrees with the germline gene, perhaps due to a read error. The V and J genes are TRBV4-3 and TRBJ2-7, with a weak D call TRBD1 (5 bases). The CDR3 totals 13 residues. Germline V lookup: CDR1 LGHNA, CDR2 YSLEER. The CDR3 DNA sequence: TGTGCCAGCAGTCAGGGTAGCTCCTACGAGCAGTACTTC. This gives the protein CASSQGSSYEQYF.

There are many counts of this clonotype. V gene TRBV20-1 combines with J gene TRBJ2-7; TRBD2 might be the D (7 bases). Trimming left V 1 base short and J 2 bases short, with 9 bases between. Germline-derived CDR1 and CDR2 are DFQATT and SNEGSKA (reference sequence). The CDR3 consists of 13 residues. Here the CDR3 DNA reads TGCAGTGCTAGAGGAGGGGGGGCCTACGAGCAGTACTTC. This encodes CSARGGGAYEQYF.

The chain couples TRBV2 to TRBJ1-1; D remains unclear. Germline V gives CDR1 SNHLY, CDR2 FYNNEI. V lost 1 base and J 6 bases, leaving 12 bases between the germline ends. The CDR3 has 14 residues. Here the CDR3 DNA reads TGTGCCAGCAGTGAAGGAAACCTGACCCCTGAAGCTTTCTTT. Amino acids: CASSEGNLTPEAFF.

V usage is TRBV27 and J usage is TRBJ1-2; a possible D gene is TRBD1 (6 bases). The V end lost 6 bases, the J end lost 8 bases, and 13 bases lay between the germline ends. CDR1 is MNHEY, CDR2 SMNVEV, per germline (reference sequence). The CDR3 consists of 12 residues. CDR3 sequence: CASRKQGGGYTF. CDR3 DNA: TGTGCCAGCAGAAAACAGGGTGGCGGCTACACCTTC.

This clonotype was counted once. The J gene is TRBJ1-6, the V gene TRBV11-2; no clear D. This CDR3 comprises 16 residues. Looked up from germline, CDR1 is SGHAT and CDR2 is FQNNGV. V dropped 6 bases and J dropped 0 bases, with 12 bases sitting between them. The CDR3 coding sequence is TGTGCCAGCAGACCTCCGGGAGCCTCCTATAATTCACCCCTCCACTTT. It yields the protein CASRPPGASYNSPLHF.

This clonotype was seen more than once but under ten times. J is TRBJ2-7 and V is TRBV9, with 7 bases lining up with TRBD2. Per germline, CDR1 SGDLS and CDR2 YYNGEE. The CDR3 has 16 amino acids. Trimming at V came to 4 bases and at J to 5 bases, leaving 15 bases not matched to a gene. Written as DNA, the CDR3 is TGTGCCAGCAGCTCCCCAGTGGGGGGGGTCGGGGACGAGCAGTACTTC. This encodes CASSSPVGGVGDEQYF.

Turning to this clonotype: A read error may be the cause here, since a much bigger clone is one base away. The CDR3 DNA follows: TGTGCCAGCAGGCCGGGCGTCTACGAGCAGTACTTC. Translated: CASRPGVYEQYF. V usage is TRBV2 and J usage is TRBJ2-7, with D unclear. CDR1 SNHLY and CDR2 FYNNEI come from the germline V gene. The V end lost 6 bases, the J end lost 3 bases, and 9 bases lay between the germline ends. The CDR3 contains 12 residues.

The chain carries TRBV19 and TRBJ1-5; TRBD1 agrees at 10 bases. The CDR3 totals 15 residues. Germline V gene lookup returns CDR1 LNHDA and CDR2 SQIVND (reference sequence). V gave up 10 bases and J gave up 7 bases; unmatched junction bases: 13. The CDR3 protein is CATCWKTGGVQPQHF. DNA for the CDR3: TGTGCCACCTGCTGGAAGACAGGGGGCGTGCAGCCCCAGCATTTT.

This clonotype showed up just a few times. This sequence joins TRBV4-1 and TRBJ1-5, with D hard to call. Germline V gene sequence: CDR1 MGHRA, CDR2 YSYEKL. CDR3 length equals 16 residues. V shed 0 bases and J shed 0 bases, with 9 bases lying between them. DNA of the CDR3: TGCGCCAGCAGCCAAGATCACAGCTTTAGCAATCAGCCCCAGCATTTT. Translation: CASSQDHSFSNQPQHF.

This sequence joins TRBV9 and TRBJ1-1; 7 bases agree with TRBD1. CDR1 and CDR2 (germline): SGDLS, YYNGEE. V shed 0 bases, J shed 3 bases, and the junction held 17 bases outside the gene matches. CDR3 length: 19 residues. Written as DNA, the CDR3 is TGTGCCAGCAGCGTAGAAGAAGGAGGGGGCGGAAGTCGTCACACTGAAGCTTTCTTT. Translated, it gives CASSVEEGGGGSRHTEAFF.

This clonotype has only a few counts. V usage is TRBV7-9 and J usage is TRBJ2-7; possible D gene TRBD2, 6 bases. The CDR3 consists of 13 residues. V was trimmed by 5 bases and J by 7 bases, leaving 15 bases between them. CDR1 is SEHNR and CDR2 is FQNEAQ in the germline V gene (reference sequence). The CDR3 nucleotides are TGTGCCAGCAGCCCGCCAGCGGCGGGGGAGCAGTACTTC. This codes for CASSPPAAGEQYF.

The chain has TRBV6-5 and TRBJ2-7, with a possible D match to TRBD2 (5 bases). The CDR3 runs to 13 residues. Trimming removed 0 bases at V and 4 bases at J, with 7 bases between. Germline CDR1 MNHEY, CDR2 SVGAGI. CDR3 DNA sequence: TGTGCCAGCAGTTACTCCGGGATTTACGAGCAGTACTTC. Protein: CASSYSGIYEQYF.

This clonotype came up many times. This CDR3 reads CASSQDRMGGWTEAFF. In DNA form, the CDR3 reads TGCGCCAGCAGCCAAGACAGGATGGGGGGGTGGACTGAAGCTTTCTTT. The chain joins TRBV4-3 to TRBJ1-1; a weak D match, TRBD1 (5 bases). Trimming took off 0 bases at V and 5 bases at J, with 16 bases between the two ends. The CDR3 has 16 residues. Germline loops: CDR1 LGHNA, CDR2 YSLEER.

With regard to this clonotype: This may come from a read error, since a much larger clone is one base off. It is likely a read error, because the conserved phenylalanine at the end of the CDR3 is missing. The chain is built from TRBV20-1 and TRBJ1-1; D remains unclear. Trimming took 5 bases from V and 7 from J, leaving 8 bases between them. CDR1 and CDR2 (germline): DFQATT, SNEGSKA (reference sequence). The CDR3 covers 10 residues. CDR3 amino acids: CSALRSEAFL. Here the CDR3 DNA reads TGCAGTGCTCTTCGCAGTGAAGCTTTCCTT.

About this clonotype itself: A read error may be the cause here, since a much bigger clone is one base away. The J gene is TRBJ1-5, the V gene TRBV19, with 8 bases lining up with TRBD1. The CDR3 is made up of 16 amino acids. Germline V gives CDR1 LNHDA, CDR2 SQIVND (reference sequence). This CDR3 reads CTSSIGTGDGGQPQHF. The CDR3 nucleotides are TGTACCAGTAGTATAGGGACAGGAGACGGCGGACAGCCCCAGCATTTT. Supplemented by reference TRBV19 and TRBJ1-5, the full variable domain reads DGGITQSPKYLFRKEGQNVTLSCEQNLNHDAMYWYRQDPGQGLRLIYYSQIVNDFQKGDIAEGYSVSREKKESFPLTVTSAQKNPTAFYLCTSSIGTGDGGQPQHFGDGTRLSIL.